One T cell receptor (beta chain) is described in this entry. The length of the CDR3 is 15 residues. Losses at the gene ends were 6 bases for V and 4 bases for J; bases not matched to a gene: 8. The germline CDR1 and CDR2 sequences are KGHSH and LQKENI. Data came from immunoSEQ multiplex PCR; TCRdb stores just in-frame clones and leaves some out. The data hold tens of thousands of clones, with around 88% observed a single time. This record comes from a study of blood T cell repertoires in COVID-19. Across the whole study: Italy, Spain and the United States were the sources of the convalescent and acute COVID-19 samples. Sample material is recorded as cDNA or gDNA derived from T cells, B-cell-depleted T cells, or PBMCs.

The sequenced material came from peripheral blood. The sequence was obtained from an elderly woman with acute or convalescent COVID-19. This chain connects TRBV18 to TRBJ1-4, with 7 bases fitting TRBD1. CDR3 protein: CASSPTGVRNEKLFF. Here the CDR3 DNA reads TGTGCCAGCTCCCCTACAGGGGTCCGTAATGAAAAACTGTTTTTT.